Listed here are 2 T cell receptor beta chains from one sample, sequenced in a study of T-cell reconstitution after alpha-beta-depleted transplantation in children. TCRbeta library preparation incorporated unique molecular identifiers. Using its own MiXCR run on the PCR reads, TCRdb lists one record per CDR3 protein. The table has some 390,000 distinct CDR3 sequences, about 20% seen once; the top ten hold around 4%. This sample comprised PBMCs from the stem cell graft donor, obtained from the stem cell graft. These receptors were collected from a human donor who donated a stem cell graft to a child with acute myeloid leukemia.

This chain links TRBV5-1 with TRBJ2-2, with D uncertain. Germline CDR1 and CDR2: SGHRS and YFSETQ. V lost 4 bases and J 4 bases, leaving 11 bases between the germline ends. This CDR3 has 14 amino acids. CDR3 DNA sequence: TGCGCCAGCAGCCAGGCCAGAGGCACCGGGGAGCTGTTTTTT. Protein sequence: CASSQARGTGELFF. Full variable domain (rest looked up from reference TRBV5-1 and TRBJ2-2): KAGVTQTPRYLIKTRGQQVTLSCSPISGHRSVSWYQQTPGQGLQFLFEYFSETQRNKGNFPGRFSGRQFSNSRSEMNVSTLELGDSALYLCASSQARGTGELFFGEGSRLTVL.

This clonotype turned up a few times. This rearrangement joins TRBV29-1 to TRBJ2-3; no clear D gene. This CDR3 is 14 amino acids long. CDR1 is SQVTM, CDR2 ANQGSEA, per germline. V was clipped by 8 bases and J by 3 bases, with 18 bases between them. CDR3 protein: CSLDPVVGTDTQYF. CDR3 nucleotides: TGCAGCCTCGATCCGGTAGTTGGGACAGATACGCAGTATTTT.